Here is one T cell receptor (beta chain) with its context. Its matching antigen is unknown. This sample is part of a study of T cell responses to AZD1222 COVID-19 vaccine. Broader study findings: White British donors predominated, females outnumbered males, and clonal diversity was possibly underestimated. Baseline serology detected seropositivity in only six or seven AZD1222 recipients. Compared with day 0, the breadth and depth of the Spike-specific TCR repertoire rose significantly after two doses of AZD1222.

The germline V gene has CDR1 SGHTA and CDR2 FQGNSA. V was pared by 5 bases and J by 5 bases, with 7 bases of the junction left unmatched. CDR3 length: 15 residues. Repertoires were generated with immunoSEQ multiplex PCR, while TCRdb's copy carries only in-frame clones and drops some. The sample carries tens of thousands of clones, about 82% recorded once. The clonotype originates from an adult in good health. Sequences were derived from peripheral blood, sampled on day 0 of AZD1222 vaccination. The rearrangement joins TRBV7-2 to TRBJ2-3; 10 bases align to TRBD1. CDR3 residues: CASSPGQGVIDTQYF. The CDR3 DNA is TGTGCCAGCAGCCCCGGACAGGGGGTTATAGATACGCAGTATTTT.